This T cell receptor (beta chain) was identified in a study of T cell repertoires in cytomegalovirus infection. Study summary: CMV epitopes in the study were HLA-C-restricted (recently identified) and HLA-B-restricted (well studied). General study results and limits: CMV-specific TCR beta clonotypes restricted by HLA-C were the ones dominating the ex vivo response.

From the reads, TCRdb called clonotypes with MiXCR, one entry per CDR3 protein. This table has hundreds of thousands of distinct CDR3 sequences, approximately 40% appearing once. A remark on this clonotype: Antigen specificity is unknown.

Trimming removed 4 bases at V and 0 bases at J, with 11 bases between. Germline V lookup: CDR1 SGHTA, CDR2 FQGTGA. The CDR3 covers 15 residues. The chain employs TRBV7-3 and TRBJ2-3; D is uncertain. The clonotype was recovered from a human donor in good health (CMV status not recorded). Some clones in this sample may be carry-over from other donors' samples. The source was cultured PBMCs, collected from culture after CMV antigen stimulation. The CDR3 DNA sequence: TGTGCCAGCAGCTGGTCCACTGCTAGCACAGATACGCAGTATTTT. Amino acids: CASSWSTASTDTQYF. The whole variable domain, filled in from reference TRBV7-3 and TRBJ2-3, reads GAGVSQTPSNKVTEKGKYVELRCDPISGHTALYWYRQSLGQGPEFLIYFQGTGAADDSGLPNDRFFAVRPEGSVSTLKIQRTERGDSAVYLCASSWSTASTDTQYFGPGTRLTVL.